These 30 T cell receptor beta chains share one sample of origin, sequenced in a study of somatic mutations in cytotoxic T cells in rheumatoid arthritis. The data were produced by immunoSEQ multiplex PCR, yet TCRdb's version contains in-frame clones alone and is incomplete. The sample carries 20,000 or so clones, 75% to 85% recorded once. Sequencing used CD8+ T cells sorted from blood. The receptors derive from an adult with rheumatoid arthritis.

V and J are TRBV2 and TRBJ2-5; 10 bases agree with TRBD1. V was pared by 6 bases and J by 2 bases, with 9 bases of the junction left unmatched. The CDR3 extends over 16 amino acids. Germline-derived CDR1 and CDR2 are SNHLY and FYNNEI. The CDR3 DNA follows: TGTGCCAGCAGCCCCCCGGGACAGGGGTTACAAGAGACCCAGTACTTC. Protein: CASSPPGQGLQETQYF. Supplemented by reference TRBV2 and TRBJ2-5, the full variable domain reads EPEVTQTPSHQVTQMGQEVILRCVPISNHLYFYWYRQILGQKVEFLVSFYNNEISEKSEIFDDQFSVERPDGSNFTLKIRSTKLEDSAMYFCASSPPGQGLQETQYFGPGTRLLVL.

This clone was observed a single time. The chain couples TRBV4-3 to TRBJ1-5; 11 bases are a match to TRBD1. The V segment lost 0 bases and the J segment 6 bases; nucleotides outside the gene matches: 4. The CDR3 length is 16 residues. CDR1 LGHNA and CDR2 YSLEER come from the germline V gene. The DNA for the CDR3 is TGCGCCAGCAGCCAAGATACGGGACAGGGGGGTCAGCCCCAGCATTTT. As protein: CASSQDTGQGGQPQHF.

V and J are TRBV28 and TRBJ1-3, with a tentative D call TRBD1 (6 bases). V was trimmed by 4 bases and J by 4 bases, leaving 11 bases between them. Germline V gene lookup returns CDR1 MDHEN and CDR2 SYDVKM. The CDR3 runs 14 residues. CDR3 sequence: CASSSADSGNTIYF. The CDR3 DNA follows: TGTGCCAGCAGTTCCGCGGACAGCGGAAACACCATATATTTT.

This chain joins TRBV5-8 and TRBJ2-1; 7 bases match TRBD1. The CDR3 is made up of 14 amino acids. The germline V gene encodes CDR1 SGHTS and CDR2 YDEGEE. V shed 8 bases, J shed 4 bases, and the junction held 9 bases outside the gene matches. CDR3 sequence: CASTLGGSYNEQFF. The CDR3 DNA reads as TGTGCCAGTACTTTAGGGGGCTCTTACAATGAGCAGTTCTTC. Variable domain in full (rest from reference TRBV5-8 and TRBJ2-1): EAGVTQSPTHLIKTRGQQATLRCSPISGHTSVYWYQQALGLGLQFLLWYDEGEERNRGNFPPRFSGRQFPNYSSELNVNALELEDSALYLCASTLGGSYNEQFFGPGTRLTVL.

The chain combines TRBV7-9 with TRBJ1-5, with D unresolved. In germline, CDR1 is SEHNR, CDR2 FQNEAQ (reference sequence). This CDR3 spans 13 amino acids. Trimming left V 5 bases short and J 6 bases short, with 11 bases between. This chain's CDR3 is CASSRISGQPQHF. Here the CDR3 DNA reads TGTGCCAGCAGCCGGATCAGCGGTCAGCCCCAGCATTTT.

In this sample, this clone is medium-sized. This sequence joins TRBV6-4 and TRBJ2-3; tentatively, D is TRBD1 (6 bases). Germline V gene lookup returns CDR1 MRHNA and CDR2 SNTAGT. V was shortened by 3 bases and J by 2 bases, with 15 bases between the two germline ends. The CDR3 has 16 amino acids. Written as DNA, the CDR3 is TGTGCCAGCAGTGATTTTCAGGGGAGTGACACAGATACGCAGTATTTT. Its protein product is CASSDFQGSDTDTQYF.

This clone has just one count. The rearrangement joins TRBV9 to TRBJ2-3; 7 nucleotides line up with TRBD1. Per germline, CDR1 SGDLS and CDR2 YYNGEE. The CDR3 loop spans 15 amino acids. The trim removed 4 bases at V and 2 bases at J, leaving 7 bases unmatched. The DNA for the CDR3 is TGTGCCAGCAGCCCACGGCAGGGGGTCACAGATACGCAGTATTTT. The encoded protein is CASSPRQGVTDTQYF.

The genes are TRBV5-4 and TRBJ2-5; no firm D call. The germline V gene has CDR1 SGHNT and CDR2 YYREEE (reference sequence). V was clipped by 3 bases and J by 7 bases, with 7 bases between them. The CDR3 runs 11 residues. The DNA of the CDR3 is TGTGCCAGCAGCTACTCAGGGACCCAGTACTTC. Translated, it gives CASSYSGTQYF.

In DNA form, the CDR3 reads TGTGCCAGCAGTGACTCACTGACTAGCGGGGACACAGATACGCAGTATTTT. Amino acid sequence: CASSDSLTSGDTDTQYF. The chain couples TRBV6-4 to TRBJ2-3, with 11 bases identical to TRBD2. Germline V lookup: CDR1 MRHNA, CDR2 SNTAGT. The V segment lost 0 bases and the J segment 2 bases; nucleotides outside the gene matches: 4. This CDR3 spans 17 amino acids.

The J gene is TRBJ1-4, the V gene TRBV18, with D hard to call. The CDR3 totals 16 residues. CDR1 and CDR2 (germline): KGHSH, LQKENI. V gave up 4 bases and J gave up 8 bases, with 20 bases separating them. CDR3 amino acids: CASSLVGGNDGEKLFF. The CDR3 DNA is TGTGCCAGCTCACTAGTGGGAGGGAACGATGGAGAAAAACTGTTTTTT.

This chain links TRBV7-8 with TRBJ1-4; D remains unclear. The germline CDR1 and CDR2 sequences are SGHVS and FQNEAQ. V was trimmed by 4 bases and J by 0 bases, leaving 9 bases between them. This CDR3 is 15 amino acids long. The CDR3 region has the DNA TGTGCCAGCAGCTCGGATGCTGCAACTAATGAAAAACTGTTTTTT. Protein sequence: CASSSDAATNEKLFF.

The rearrangement joins TRBV7-3 to TRBJ2-3; 10 bases match TRBD2. The CDR3 length is 15 residues. CDR1 SGHTA and CDR2 FQGTGA come from the germline V gene. J lost 6 bases, V lost 0 bases, and 3 bases had no gene match. Written as DNA, the CDR3 is TGTGCCAGCAGCTTAACAAGCGGGAGGGCCGATACGCAGTATTTT. Protein: CASSLTSGRADTQYF.

The chain has TRBV4-3 and TRBJ2-2; no reliable D call. The CDR3 loop spans 12 amino acids. Germline V gives CDR1 LGHNA, CDR2 YSLEER. V shed 2 bases and J shed 6 bases, with 4 bases lying between them. The CDR3 region has the DNA TGCGCCAGCAGCCAAATCGCCGGGGAGCTGTTTTTT. This gives the protein CASSQIAGELFF.

The chain carries TRBV9 and TRBJ1-3; no clear D. Germline CDR1 is SGDLS and CDR2 is YYNGEE. V was shortened by 0 bases and J by 0 bases, with 13 bases between the two germline ends. The CDR3 totals 17 residues. CDR3 in DNA: TGTGCCAGCAGCGTAGATATACTTGTGAGCTCTGGAAACACCATATATTTT. This sequence encodes CASSVDILVSSGNTIYF.

The J gene is TRBJ2-7, the V gene TRBV27; TRBD1 matches at 7 bases. The CDR3 has 14 residues. The V segment lost 5 bases and the J segment 5 bases; nucleotides outside the gene matches: 9. Looked up from germline, CDR1 is MNHEY and CDR2 is SMNVEV (reference sequence). The CDR3 DNA reads TGTGCCAGCAGTGACCCAGGGGGTATAGACGAGCAGTACTTC. It codes for CASSDPGGIDEQYF.

This clone was counted a few times. This chain joins TRBV4-2 and TRBJ2-2; TRBD1 aligns across 8 bases. Germline loops: CDR1 LGHNA, CDR2 YNFKEQ. There are 19 residues in the CDR3. Germline trimming cut 2 bases from V and 4 bases from J; bases unmatched to any gene: 15. The CDR3 here is CASSQHRPTGTGSTGELFF. For the CDR3, the DNA is TGTGCCAGCAGCCAACACCGCCCGACCGGGACAGGAAGCACCGGGGAGCTGTTTTTT.

This sequence joins TRBV9 and TRBJ2-1; 8 bases line up with TRBD2. Per germline, CDR1 SGDLS and CDR2 YYNGEE. The J segment lost 5 bases and the V segment lost 0 bases, leaving 10 bases of the junction unmatched. The CDR3 runs to 17 residues. The CDR3, as DNA: TGTGCCAGCAGCGTAGGGTCTCTAGCGGGTGGTAACAATGAGCAGTTCTTC. Its protein product is CASSVGSLAGGNNEQFF.

The chain is built from TRBV19 and TRBJ1-5; 7 bases are shared with TRBD1. J was trimmed by 0 bases and V by 7 bases; bases with no gene match: 6. This CDR3 spans 15 amino acids. CDR1 and CDR2 from the germline V gene are LNHDA and SQIVND (reference sequence). The CDR3 DNA sequence: TGTGCCAGTACCCCGACAGGGTATAGCAATCAGCCCCAGCATTTT. It yields the protein CASTPTGYSNQPQHF.

This sequence joins TRBV6-1 and TRBJ1-3; TRBD1 is a possible D gene (5 bases). The CDR3 length is 11 residues. The V gene's germline CDR1 is MNHNS and CDR2 SASEGT. The V gene lost 6 bases and the J gene lost 9 bases, with 9 bases spanning the gap. The CDR3 bases are TGTGCCAGCAGCCAGGGTTCCACCATATATTTT. Its translation is CASSQGSTIYF.

J is TRBJ2-7 and V is TRBV5-8; D gene uncertain. CDR3 length equals 16 residues. V shed 3 bases and J shed 4 bases, with 20 bases lying between them. In germline, CDR1 is SGHTS, CDR2 YDEGEE. The DNA of the CDR3 is TGTGCCAGCAGCTCGGATTTTTTTTCGTCATTTTACGAGCAGTACTTC. Translation gives CASSSDFFSSFYEQYF.

The gene calls are TRBV27 and TRBJ1-2; D uncertain. CDR3 size: 16 residues. Trimming took off 4 bases at V and 0 bases at J, with 15 bases between the two ends. Germline values: CDR1 MNHEY, CDR2 SMNVEV (reference sequence). CDR3 DNA sequence: TGTGCCAGCAGTTCCCCGAGGGCAGGACCTAACTATGGCTACACCTTC. Translated: CASSSPRAGPNYGYTF.

This clone counts as medium-sized. The genes are TRBV7-8 and TRBJ2-4; D is ambiguous. With 4 bases removed from V and 8 bases from J, the gap between germline ends came to 18 bases. The CDR3 has 15 amino acids. Germline V CDR1 and CDR2: SGHVS, FQNEAQ. The CDR3 DNA reads as TGTGCCAGCAGCTCCGAGAGGTGGGATTTGGACATTCAGTACTTC. Encoded protein: CASSSERWDLDIQYF.

The CDR3 nucleotides are TGTGCCAGCACGAAGACAGGGCCTCATTACGAGCAGTACTTC. It specifies CASTKTGPHYEQYF. This rearrangement joins TRBV27 to TRBJ2-7, with TRBD1 matching over 7 bases. CDR3 length: 14 amino acids. Trimming removed 7 bases from V and 4 bases from J; junction bases left unmatched: 10. Germline V lookup: CDR1 MNHEY, CDR2 SMNVEV (reference sequence).

V is TRBV4-3 and J is TRBJ1-1; no definite D call. With 4 bases removed from V and 0 bases from J, the gap between germline ends came to 6 bases. The CDR3 sequence is 13 residues long. Looked up from germline, CDR1 is LGHNA and CDR2 is YSLEER. CDR3 loop: CASSPSMNTEAFF. CDR3 nucleotide sequence: TGCGCCAGCAGCCCGAGTATGAACACTGAAGCTTTCTTT.

The chain has TRBV7-2 and TRBJ1-2; maybe TRBD1 (5 bases). This CDR3 comprises 13 residues. V lost 5 bases and J lost 4, with 11 bases in between. Germline V gives CDR1 SGHTA, CDR2 FQGNSA. This chain's CDR3 is CASSPGTVYGYTF. For the CDR3, the DNA is TGTGCCAGCAGCCCCGGGACGGTCTATGGCTACACCTTC.

This sequence joins TRBV18 and TRBJ2-7; tentatively, D is TRBD1 or TRBD2 (7 bases each). The length of the CDR3 is 15 residues. In germline, CDR1 is KGHSH, CDR2 LQKENI. V shed 6 bases and J shed 0 bases, with 15 bases lying between them. The CDR3 bases are TGTGCCAGCTCGCCCCCAGGGGGGGACTCCTACGAGCAGTACTTC. This sequence encodes CASSPPGGDSYEQYF.

This rearrangement joins TRBV19 to TRBJ1-2; TRBD1 is a possible D gene (5 bases). Trimming removed 7 bases at V and 3 bases at J, with 9 bases between. CDR1 is LNHDA, CDR2 SQIVND, per germline (reference sequence). The CDR3 loop spans 12 amino acids. The CDR3 nucleotides read TGTGCCAGTAAAGGGGTGGACTATGGCTACACCTTC. Its translation is CASKGVDYGYTF.

The chain is built from TRBV19 and TRBJ2-3; D remains unclear. CDR1 is LNHDA, CDR2 SQIVND, per germline (reference sequence). With 2 bases removed from V and 3 bases from J, the gap between germline ends came to 6 bases. The CDR3 covers 13 residues. Written as DNA, the CDR3 is TGTGCCAGTAGTATATGGGGAACAGATACGCAGTATTTT. Translation: CASSIWGTDTQYF.

The J gene is TRBJ2-3, the V gene TRBV7-9, with D perhaps TRBD2 (6 bases). Trimming took off 5 bases at V and 3 bases at J, with 9 bases between the two ends. Germline V gene lookup returns CDR1 SEHNR and CDR2 FQNEAQ (reference sequence). The CDR3 loop spans 13 amino acids. DNA for the CDR3: TGTGCCAGCAGCCCTAGCGTTACAGATACGCAGTATTTT. It is translated as CASSPSVTDTQYF.

The genes are TRBV2 and TRBJ2-4; D may be TRBD2 (5 bases). Germline V gives CDR1 SNHLY, CDR2 FYNNEI. There are 14 residues in the CDR3. Deletions cut 3 bases from V and 8 bases from J, with 14 bases between. The CDR3 DNA reads TGTGCCAGCAGTGAGACCGGAGTGGAGGACATTCAGTACTTC. This translates into CASSETGVEDIQYF.